This TCR beta chain was sequenced during a study of sequential checkpoint blockade in melanoma. Indicated treatment: randomized to nivolumab then ipilimumab (arm A) or the reverse (arm B). Live CD3+CD8+ CD19− CD56− cells were sorted from PBMCs. Assay: immunoSEQ multiplex PCR; the TCRdb copy retains only in-frame clones and omits some. The data show around 5,000 clones, about 78% seen once. Germline V gene sequence: CDR1 LGHNA, CDR2 YSLEER. The CDR3 consists of 15 residues. With 4 bases clipped from V and 9 bases from J, the junction kept 11 bases outside the gene matches. This TCR came from a human donor with melanoma. Sequences were derived from CD8+ T cells sorted from blood (inferred from file names), sampled from a patient given nivolumab and ipilimumab in sequence. The chain combines TRBV4-3 with TRBJ2-1, with 8 positions matching TRBD2. The CDR3 nucleotides are TGCGCCAGCAGCCCGGCTAGCGGGTTGGGGAGTGAGCAGTTCTTC. Translated: CASSPASGLGSEQFF.